A single sample is the source of the 22 T cell receptor beta chains below, sequenced in a study of vaccination and CD4 T cells after COVID-19. The Oncomine TCR Beta short-read assay generated sequence data from the DNA of cultured CD4+ T cells. TCRdb called the PCR reads again in MiXCR, with one record for every CDR3 protein. The profile shows around 25,000 distinct CDR3 sequences, 30% of them singletons. Regarding time point: late sampling 161 to 241 days after vaccination in three convalescent patients. As to treatment: approximately nine-day PBMC culture with coronavirus spike peptide pools or control peptides (ViraFEST assay). The antigens these receptors bind are not known. The material was CD4+ T cells from blood, cultured in vitro, obtained about 7 months after SARS-CoV-2 vaccination. The source of these receptors is a human donor who had recovered from COVID-19.

The chain carries TRBV10-1 and TRBJ2-3; unclear D gene. In germline, CDR1 is WNHNN, CDR2 SYGVQD (reference sequence). The CDR3 covers 12 residues. Trimming took 0 bases from V and 6 from J, leaving 4 bases between them. The CDR3 region is CASSESVDTQYF. DNA for the CDR3: TGCGCCAGCAGTGAGTCTGTTGATACGCAGTATTTT.

The chain carries TRBV25-1 and TRBJ1-2; D might be TRBD1 (6 bases). CDR3 length: 13 amino acids. Trimming shortened V by 6 bases and J by 8 bases, and 16 bases separated the two germline ends. Germline assignment: CDR1 MGHDK and CDR2 SYGVNS. The CDR3 bases are TGTGCCAGCAGCGAGGAGGGGGGACGAGGCTACACCTTC. Translated: CASSEEGGRGYTF.

This clonotype came up a few times. The V call is TRBV6-1, the J call TRBJ2-7; 12 bases align to TRBD2. With V trimmed by 1 base and J by 2 bases, 0 bases remained unmatched. The CDR3 loop spans 15 amino acids. Germline-derived CDR1 and CDR2 are MNHNS and SASEGT. The CDR3 reads CASSEGLAGAYEQYF. The CDR3, as DNA: TGTGCCAGCAGTGAAGGACTAGCGGGAGCCTACGAGCAGTACTTC.

This chain links TRBV7-2 with TRBJ2-1; D is undetermined. This CDR3 has 12 amino acids. Looked up from germline, CDR1 is SGHTA and CDR2 is FQGNSA. V lost 3 bases and J 7 bases, leaving 7 bases between the germline ends. CDR3 protein: CASSLQGNEQFF. CDR3 in DNA: TGTGCCAGCAGCTTGCAAGGTAATGAGCAGTTCTTC.

This sequence joins TRBV7-2 and TRBJ2-5, with D perhaps matching TRBD1 or TRBD2 (5 bases each). V was cut by 4 bases and J by 2 bases, with 11 bases left in between. The germline V gene has CDR1 SGHTA and CDR2 FQGNSA. There are 14 residues in the CDR3. The chain's CDR3 is CASSYLRGQETQYF. Written as DNA, the CDR3 is TGTGCCAGCAGCTATTTGAGGGGACAAGAGACCCAGTACTTC.

This clonotype came up a few times. The chain uses TRBV20-1 and TRBJ2-3; D may be TRBD2 (6 bases). The germline V gene has CDR1 DFQATT and CDR2 SNEGSKA (reference sequence). Deletions cut 4 bases from V and 3 bases from J, with 11 bases between. The CDR3 has 13 residues. CDR3 in amino acids: CSAKLRGTDTQYF. Here the CDR3 DNA reads TGCAGTGCTAAACTACGGGGGACAGATACGCAGTATTTT.

The sample holds a few counts of this clonotype. V and J are TRBV20-1 and TRBJ1-1, with TRBD1 matching 11 bases. CDR3 size: 20 residues. Losses at the gene ends were 0 bases for V and 4 bases for J; bases not matched to a gene: 19. CDR1 and CDR2 from the germline V gene are DFQATT and SNEGSKA (reference sequence). In nucleotides, the CDR3 is TGCAGTGCTAGAGATTGGTCTTCTCCGGGACAGGGGGGACTTGGCACTGAAGCTTTCTTT. Translated, it gives CSARDWSSPGQGGLGTEAFF.

The V gene is TRBV2, the J gene TRBJ2-7; unclear D gene. The germline V and J ends were trimmed by 3 bases and 3 bases, with 6 bases remaining between them. Germline loops: CDR1 SNHLY, CDR2 FYNNEI. This CDR3 has 12 amino acids. The CDR3 DNA is TGTGCCAGCAGTGACCACAGCTACGAGCAGTACTTC. Translation: CASSDHSYEQYF.

The rearrangement links TRBV7-6 to TRBJ2-2; possibly TRBD1 for D (5 bases). The germline V gene encodes CDR1 SGHVS and CDR2 FNYEAQ. The V and J ends lost 7 bases and 2 bases respectively, with 11 bases between them. The CDR3 runs to 14 residues. DNA for the CDR3: TGTGCCAGCAAGGGGCAGGCTAACACCGGGGAGCTGTTTTTT. Translated, it gives CASKGQANTGELFF.

This clonotype was counted between two and nine times. The chain links TRBV6-2 or TRBV6-3 to TRBJ2-3; D gene unclear. V lost 5 bases, J lost 0 bases, and 9 bases lay in between. Per the germline V gene, CDR1 is MNHEY and CDR2 is SVGEGT. This CDR3 has 14 amino acids. DNA for the CDR3: TGTGCCAGCAGTAAGGGCCTCAGCACAGATACGCAGTATTTT. Protein product: CASSKGLSTDTQYF.

There are a few counts of this clonotype. The chain combines TRBV6-2 or TRBV6-3 with TRBJ1-2, with D possibly TRBD1 on 5 matching bases. There are 13 residues in the CDR3. The germline V gene encodes CDR1 MNHEY and CDR2 SVGEGT. The germline V and J ends were trimmed by 5 bases and 2 bases, with 9 bases remaining between them. The CDR3 region is CASSPTENYGYTF. The CDR3 DNA reads as TGTGCCAGCAGTCCGACAGAGAACTATGGCTACACCTTC.

The V call is TRBV20-1, the J call TRBJ2-7; 9 bases map to TRBD1. Germline V gives CDR1 DFQATT, CDR2 SNEGSKA (reference sequence). The CDR3 totals 13 residues. V trimming: 4 bases; J trimming: 4 bases; junction bases outside the gene matches: 5. This chain's CDR3 is CSAKGQGKYEQYF. In nucleotides, the CDR3 is TGCAGTGCTAAAGGACAGGGGAAGTACGAGCAGTACTTC.

The J gene is TRBJ2-2, the V gene TRBV7-8; unclear D gene. V lost 7 bases, J lost 2 bases, and 14 bases lay in between. This CDR3 spans 15 amino acids. From germline, CDR1 is SGHVS and CDR2 FQNEAQ. The CDR3 loop reads CASTKGPINTGELFF. CDR3 sequence (DNA): TGTGCCAGCACCAAAGGCCCCATTAACACCGGGGAGCTGTTTTTT.

For this clonotype: The final CDR3 position lacks the conserved phenylalanine or tryptophan, pointing to a likely read error. The chain recombines TRBV7-2 with TRBJ1-1; D remains unclear. V was trimmed by 3 bases and J by 8 bases, leaving 7 bases between them. The CDR3 consists of 11 residues. Germline V gene lookup returns CDR1 SGHTA and CDR2 FQGNSA. CDR3 bases: TGTGCCAGCAGCTTTCGGAAGGAAGCTTTCCTT. Translating it yields CASSFRKEAFL.

This chain links TRBV20-1 with TRBJ2-2; 15 bases line up with TRBD2. This CDR3 comprises 17 residues. Germline assignment: CDR1 DFQATT and CDR2 SNEGSKA (reference sequence). V was pared by 7 bases and J by 1 base, with 7 bases of the junction left unmatched. CDR3 in DNA: TGCAGTGTCGTCCCGGGACTAGCGGGAGGGAACACCGGGGAGCTGTTTTTT. Its translation is CSVVPGLAGGNTGELFF.

This clonotype was observed a few times. The chain uses TRBV6-4 and TRBJ1-2; D is undetermined. This CDR3 is 14 amino acids long. Germline V CDR1 and CDR2: MRHNA, SNTAGT. The V end was cut by 8 bases, the J end by 9 bases, with 22 bases between. The DNA of the CDR3 is TGTGCCAGCCTTCCCCCCCCAAATGTGATTCGCTACACCTTC. Amino acid sequence: CASLPPPNVIRYTF.

V usage is TRBV28 and J usage is TRBJ2-7; D is possibly TRBD2 (5 bases). The V gene lost 5 bases and the J gene lost 4 bases, with 9 bases spanning the gap. CDR1 is MDHEN, CDR2 SYDVKM, per germline. The CDR3 runs to 12 residues. The CDR3 reads CASSTSGYEQYF. CDR3 DNA sequence: TGTGCCAGCAGTACCTCGGGGTACGAGCAGTACTTC.

This chain uses TRBV6-2 or TRBV6-3 with TRBJ1-1, with D maybe TRBD1 (6 bases). Germline CDR1 and CDR2: MNHEY and SVGEGT. V shed 2 bases and J shed 1 base, with 11 bases lying between them. The CDR3 totals 15 residues. The CDR3 DNA reads as TGTGCCAGCAGTTACGGGGGACATAAGAACACTGAAGCTTTCTTT. As protein: CASSYGGHKNTEAFF.

This clonotype was found a few times. CDR3 residues: CASSPPRFGTSGTYTDTQYF. Here the CDR3 DNA reads TGTGCCAGCAGCCCACCCCGTTTTGGGACTAGCGGGACCTACACAGATACGCAGTATTTT. V is TRBV7-9 and J is TRBJ2-3, with 13 bases that match TRBD2. CDR1 is SEHNR, CDR2 FQNEAQ, per germline (reference sequence). Trimming at V came to 5 bases and at J to 2 bases, leaving 16 bases not matched to a gene. The CDR3 has 20 amino acids.

This clonotype has more than one count but fewer than ten. V is TRBV20-1 and J is TRBJ2-5; the D gene could be TRBD1 or TRBD2 (5 bases each). V dropped 0 bases and J dropped 5 bases, with 13 bases sitting between them. This CDR3 is built from 14 residues. Germline CDR1 DFQATT, CDR2 SNEGSKA (reference sequence). The CDR3 nucleotides are TGCAGTGCTAGAGATCCCGGGGCAGGGGAGACCCAGTACTTC. Amino acids: CSARDPGAGETQYF.

The chain is built from TRBV28 and TRBJ2-5, with 7 bases identical to TRBD1. V dropped 3 bases and J dropped 2; count of bases not matched to a gene: 12. The CDR3 contains 17 residues. Looked up from germline, CDR1 is MDHEN and CDR2 is SYDVKM. The chain's CDR3 is CASSFGPPTGVQETQYF. In nucleotides, the CDR3 is TGTGCCAGCAGTTTCGGGCCCCCCACAGGGGTACAAGAGACCCAGTACTTC.

The gene calls are TRBV7-6 and TRBJ2-5, with a weak D call TRBD1 (5 bases). The CDR3 has 16 amino acids. Trimming cost V 8 bases and J 5 bases, with 24 bases left between them. The germline V gene encodes CDR1 SGHVS and CDR2 FNYEAQ. The CDR3 DNA reads TGTGCCAGCGGCAGTAGATGGGGCTCCGATATGGAGACCCAGTACTTC. It translates to CASGSRWGSDMETQYF.